Each of the 13 T cell receptor beta chains below was sequenced from the same sample in a study of neurological immune-mediated disorders. TCRdb analysed the 5' RACE reads with MiXCR anew, one entry per CDR3 protein. The data show 93,000 or so distinct CDR3 sequences, with 11% seen just once and approximately 3.4% held by the top ten. The time point here: longitudinal time-point 3. Sequenced material: PBMCs. These receptor sequences come from a female donor with HTLV-1-associated myelopathy (HAM/TSP).

This clonotype was seen repeatedly, ten times or more. The chain couples TRBV2 to TRBJ2-2, with D uncertain. Germline assignment: CDR1 SNHLY and CDR2 FYNNEI. The V and J ends lost 7 bases and 6 bases respectively, with 18 bases between them. CDR3 length equals 15 residues. CDR3 nucleotide sequence: TGTGCCAGCACGGTTACCGAACGGGTTGCCGGGGAGCTGTTTTTT. Translation: CASTVTERVAGELFF.

This clonotype was counted between two and nine times. The chain links TRBV18 to TRBJ2-3; D is possibly TRBD1 (6 bases). Between the trimmed V and J ends, which lost 8 bases and 3 bases, there was a span of 15 bases. The germline CDR1 and CDR2 sequences are KGHSH and LQKENI. The CDR3 length is 14 residues. The CDR3 is CASQITGLTDTQYF. In DNA, the CDR3 is TGTGCCAGCCAGATAACAGGGTTGACAGATACGCAGTATTTT.

This clonotype was recorded at least ten times. This rearrangement joins TRBV20-1 to TRBJ2-4; D not certain. This CDR3 has 14 residues. CDR1 is DFQATT and CDR2 is SNEGSKA in the germline V gene (reference sequence). V lost 5 bases and J lost 0, with 11 bases in between. The CDR3 protein is CSARLSVAKNIQYF. CDR3 DNA: TGCAGTGCTCGTTTATCGGTAGCCAAAAACATTCAGTACTTC.

In this sample, this clonotype turned up many times. V and J are TRBV5-4 and TRBJ2-2; 8 positions agree with TRBD1. CDR3 size: 14 residues. The trim removed 4 bases at V and 6 bases at J, leaving 5 bases unmatched. CDR1 and CDR2 from the germline V gene are SGHNT and YYREEE (reference sequence). The CDR3 bases are TGTGCCAGCAGCAAAACAGGGGGATCCGGGGAGCTGTTTTTT. Protein: CASSKTGGSGELFF.

The J gene is TRBJ1-5, the V gene TRBV20-1, with a weak D call TRBD1 (5 bases). Germline assignment: CDR1 DFQATT and CDR2 SNEGSKA (reference sequence). CDR3 size: 13 residues. The V gene lost 6 bases and the J gene lost 0 bases, with 9 bases spanning the gap. The CDR3, as DNA: TGCAGTGCCCAGGGTGTTAGCAATCAGCCCCAGCATTTT. Residues: CSAQGVSNQPQHF.

This clonotype has at least ten counts. This rearrangement joins TRBV5-1 to TRBJ1-4; D unresolved. This CDR3 comprises 13 residues. Germline V gene data show CDR1 as SGHRS and CDR2 as YFSETQ. Trimming cost V 4 bases and J 7 bases, with 11 bases left between them. The CDR3 DNA reads TGCGCCAGCAGCCCGAACGAGCCTGAAAAACTGTTTTTT. As protein: CASSPNEPEKLFF. The full variable domain, completed using reference TRBV5-1 and TRBJ1-4, is KAGVTQTPRYLIKTRGQQVTLSCSPISGHRSVSWYQQTPGQGLQFLFEYFSETQRNKGNFPGRFSGRQFSNSRSEMNVSTLELGDSALYLCASSPNEPEKLFFGSGTQLSVL.

This clonotype has a count of ten or more. V is TRBV7-9 and J is TRBJ2-6; D may correspond to TRBD1 or TRBD2 (6 bases each). From germline, CDR1 is SEHNR and CDR2 FQNEAQ (reference sequence). Trimming stripped 2 bases from V and 1 base from J, with 9 bases between. The CDR3 has 16 residues. CDR3 residues: CASSLWRGSGANVLTF. The CDR3 nucleotides are TGTGCCAGCAGCTTATGGAGGGGGTCTGGGGCCAACGTCCTGACTTTC.

The sample holds many counts of this clonotype. The chain has TRBV14 and TRBJ2-3; possibly TRBD2 for D (5 bases). The germline gives CDR1 SGHDN, CDR2 FVKESK. This CDR3 has 18 residues. Trimming cost V 7 bases and J 1 base, with 24 bases left between them. The DNA of the CDR3 is TGTGCCAGCACCCCGAAGAGGTTGGCGGGCCCGGGCACAGATACGCAGTATTTT. Its protein is CASTPKRLAGPGTDTQYF.

In its sample, this clonotype was seen a few times. The chain links TRBV27 to TRBJ1-2; maybe TRBD1 (6 bases). This CDR3 region has 18 residues. In germline, CDR1 is MNHEY, CDR2 SMNVEV (reference sequence). Trimming stripped 9 bases from V and 1 base from J, with 27 bases between. CDR3 in amino acids: CASLPGRGVDLLNYGYTF. DNA for the CDR3: TGTGCCAGTCTCCCGGGAAGGGGGGTGGATTTACTTAACTATGGCTACACCTTC.

In its sample, this clonotype was seen many times. The J gene is TRBJ2-6, the V gene TRBV10-3; perhaps TRBD2 as D (5 bases). V was shortened by 3 bases and J by 1 base, with 7 bases between the two germline ends. The CDR3 spans 15 residues. The germline V gene encodes CDR1 ENHRY and CDR2 SYGVKD. The CDR3 spells CAISDGLSGANVLTF. The CDR3 DNA sequence: TGTGCCATCAGTGATGGACTTTCTGGGGCCAACGTCCTGACTTTC.

This clonotype has a count of ten or more. The chain uses TRBV20-1 and TRBJ2-7; D is perhaps TRBD1 (5 bases). V lost 3 bases to trimming and J lost 7 bases, with 16 bases between them. This CDR3 spans 13 amino acids. Per germline, CDR1 DFQATT and CDR2 SNEGSKA (reference sequence). The DNA for the CDR3 is TGCAGTGCTAGTGGTGGCAGGGCTGGGGAGCAGTACTTC. This gives the protein CSASGGRAGEQYF.

This clonotype appeared many times. The rearrangement uses TRBV20-1 and TRBJ1-3, with D unclear. Looked up from germline, CDR1 is DFQATT and CDR2 is SNEGSKA (reference sequence). This CDR3 spans 16 amino acids. V was pared by 6 bases and J by 2 bases, with 20 bases between. The CDR3 loop is CSAPKPGRNTGNTIYF. The CDR3 nucleotides read TGCAGTGCCCCCAAACCGGGGAGAAATACTGGAAACACCATATATTTT.

This clonotype was seen ten or more times. The rearrangement links TRBV9 to TRBJ1-1; unclear D gene. CDR3 length: 13 amino acids. Germline V gene sequence: CDR1 SGDLS, CDR2 YYNGEE. Between the trimmed V and J ends, which lost 0 bases and 1 base, there was a span of 4 bases. The CDR3 nucleotides are TGTGCCAGCAGCGTAGATAGGAACACTGAAGCTTTCTTT. Translated, it gives CASSVDRNTEAFF.